This T cell receptor beta chain was observed in a study of T cell responses to AZD1222 COVID-19 vaccine. V gave up 6 bases and J gave up 1 base, with 9 bases separating them. The CDR3 is 13 amino acids. Overall study results and limits: Spike was spanned by vaccine-associated CD4 TCRs, with dominance at 160-218 and 743-854. Repertoire sampling happened only post peak T cell response. Clonal diversity was possibly underestimated; the donors were predominantly white British and more often female.

Sequenced by immunoSEQ multiplex PCR; TCRdb stores in-frame clones only, minus some. The data contain some 160,000 clones, 85% to 90% of them singletons. For this clone: As yet, its antigen is unknown. Other DNA sequences from this sample encode an identical CDR3 as well.

The sample here was peripheral blood, taken on day 0 of AZD1222 vaccination. The sequence was collected from an adult in good health. The genes are TRBV12-3 or TRBV12-4 and TRBJ1-1, with TRBD1 as a possible D gene (5 bases). CDR3 protein: CASSFDRNTEAFF. The DNA for the CDR3 is TGTGCCAGCAGCTTCGACAGGAACACTGAAGCTTTCTTT.